The 25 T cell receptor beta chains presented below share a single source sample, sequenced in a study of T cell responses to AZD1222 COVID-19 vaccine. Profiled with immunoSEQ multiplex PCR; TCRdb holds only in-frame clones, not every one. The table records about 200,000 clones, roughly nine tenths of them present only once. The sample consisted of peripheral blood, taken 28 days after the second dose of the MenACWY control vaccine. The receptors stem from an adult who received the MenACWY meningococcal vaccine as a control.

The rearrangement links TRBV5-1 to TRBJ2-1; 12 bases map to TRBD2. Trimming cost V 4 bases and J 5 bases; bases outside gene matches: 4. Germline lookup yields CDR1 SGHRS and CDR2 YFSETQ. The CDR3 is made up of 15 amino acids. This chain's CDR3 is CASSGRTSGNNEQFF. For the CDR3, the DNA is TGCGCCAGCAGCGGAAGGACTAGCGGGAACAATGAGCAGTTCTTC.

This sequence joins TRBV20-1 and TRBJ2-3; D gene uncertain. CDR1 and CDR2 from the germline V gene are DFQATT and SNEGSKA (reference sequence). The CDR3 runs 10 residues. V was pared by 6 bases and J by 6 bases, with 7 bases between. The CDR3 nucleotides read TGCAGTGCCCCCACCGATACGCAGTATTTT. This encodes CSAPTDTQYF.

V usage is TRBV24-1 and J usage is TRBJ2-5; 7 bases map to TRBD2. This CDR3 has 15 amino acids. V shed 3 bases and J 2 bases; nucleotides not matched to a gene: 5. Germline V gene sequence: CDR1 KGHDR, CDR2 SFDVKD. The CDR3, as DNA: TGTGCCACCAGTGATACGGGGGGTGGTCAAGAGACCCAGTACTTC. Translating gives CATSDTGGGQETQYF.

The V and J genes are TRBV4-1 and TRBJ2-1; D is perhaps TRBD1 or TRBD2 (5 bases each). Deletions cut 4 bases from V and 9 bases from J, with 10 bases between. Germline CDR1 reads MGHRA; CDR2 reads YSYEKL. The CDR3 runs to 12 residues. The CDR3 DNA reads TGCGCCAGCAGCCCCGGGACGCCTGAGCAGTTCTTC. This translates into CASSPGTPEQFF.

The chain combines TRBV7-3 with TRBJ1-5, with no clear D. CDR3 length equals 13 residues. V was clipped by 5 bases and J by 1 base, with 6 bases between them. Germline lookup yields CDR1 SGHTA and CDR2 FQGTGA. The CDR3 nucleotides read TGTGCCAGCAGCCCCGGGAGCAATCAGCCCCAGCATTTT. It codes for CASSPGSNQPQHF.

This chain links TRBV5-1 with TRBJ2-6; D is uncertain. The length of the CDR3 is 11 residues. Germline loops: CDR1 SGHRS, CDR2 YFSETQ. Trimming took 2 bases from V and 8 from J, leaving 2 bases between them. Here the CDR3 reads CASSFTNVLTF. The CDR3 DNA follows: TGCGCCAGCAGCTTCACCAACGTCCTGACTTTC.

This sequence joins TRBV29-1 and TRBJ1-4; a possible D gene is TRBD1 (6 bases). The CDR3 has 13 amino acids. Trimming cost V 3 bases and J 6 bases, with 11 bases left between them. CDR1 SQVTM and CDR2 ANQGSEA come from the germline V gene. CDR3 region: CSVDSGVDEKLFF. CDR3 nucleotide sequence: TGCAGCGTTGATTCAGGGGTCGATGAAAAACTGTTTTTT.

The V and J genes are TRBV11-3 and TRBJ2-7; TRBD2 aligns across 7 bases. V lost 3 bases, J lost 3 bases, and 11 bases stayed unmatched. The CDR3 extends over 16 amino acids. Germline V gene lookup returns CDR1 SGHNT and CDR2 YENEEA. The CDR3 here is CASSFLVGAGVYEQYF. The CDR3, as DNA: TGTGCCAGCAGCTTCCTCGTCGGGGCGGGAGTCTACGAGCAGTACTTC.

The gene calls are TRBV7-9 and TRBJ2-7, with TRBD2 matching over 14 bases. Trimming at V came to 0 bases and at J to 0 bases, leaving 4 bases not matched to a gene. CDR1 and CDR2 (germline): SEHNR, FQNEAQ (reference sequence). This CDR3 region has 18 residues. The CDR3 DNA follows: TGTGCCAGCAGCTTAGCGGGACTAGCGGGGGTCCCCTCCTACGAGCAGTACTTC. It yields the protein CASSLAGLAGVPSYEQYF.

This clone has just one count. V is TRBV5-6 and J is TRBJ2-5, with TRBD2 matching over 8 bases. The germline CDR1 and CDR2 sequences are SGHDT and YYEEEE. Trimming cost V 6 bases and J 7 bases; bases outside gene matches: 2. The CDR3 extends over 11 amino acids. CDR3 loop: CASTAGGTQYF. As DNA, the CDR3 is TGTGCCAGCACCGCGGGGGGGACCCAGTACTTC.

This chain uses TRBV12-3 or TRBV12-4 with TRBJ2-1, with D unresolved. This CDR3 contains 12 residues. V was shortened by 6 bases and J by 6 bases, with 9 bases between the two germline ends. The CDR3 DNA is TGTGCCAGCAGGACCTTGGGCAATGAGCAGTTCTTC. It encodes CASRTLGNEQFF.

The J gene is TRBJ2-1, the V gene TRBV24-1; either TRBD1 or TRBD2 may fit D (5 bases each). Trimming removed 3 bases at V and 0 bases at J, with 14 bases between. Germline V gene lookup returns CDR1 KGHDR and CDR2 SFDVKD. The CDR3 spans 17 residues. CDR3 in amino acids: CATSDDLPGTSYNEQFF. In DNA, the CDR3 is TGTGCCACCAGTGATGATCTCCCCGGGACCTCCTACAATGAGCAGTTCTTC.

This chain links TRBV7-9 with TRBJ1-4; D is possibly TRBD1 (6 bases). There are 14 residues in the CDR3. CDR1 and CDR2 (germline): SEHNR, FQNEAQ (reference sequence). The V end lost 5 bases, the J end lost 8 bases, and 15 bases lay between the germline ends. CDR3 bases: TGTGCCAGCAGCCCCGGCCGGACAGTCGAAAAACTGTTTTTT. The encoded protein is CASSPGRTVEKLFF. The full variable domain, with the rest looked up from reference TRBV7-9 and TRBJ1-4, is DTGVSQNPRHKITKRGQNVTFRCDPISEHNRLYWYRQTLGQGPEFLTYFQNEAQLEKSRLLSDRFSAERPKGSFSTLEIQRTEQGDSAMYLCASSPGRTVEKLFFGSGTQLSVL.

CDR3 sequence reads: CASSPLLAVSYNEQFF. The CDR3 region has the DNA TGTGCCAGCAGTCCCCTCTTAGCGGTGTCCTACAATGAGCAGTTCTTC. The V and J genes are TRBV28 and TRBJ2-1; D is perhaps TRBD2 (6 bases). CDR1 and CDR2 from the germline V gene are MDHEN and SYDVKM. The germline V and J ends were trimmed by 5 bases and 1 base, with 15 bases remaining between them. CDR3 length: 16 residues.

The V gene is TRBV5-1, the J gene TRBJ2-1; D call uncertain. Germline V gives CDR1 SGHRS, CDR2 YFSETQ. This CDR3 is 15 amino acids long. V gave up 3 bases and J gave up 6 bases, with 16 bases separating them. In DNA, the CDR3 is TGCGCCAGCAGCTCCATAGGGCAGTCGGTCAATGAGCAGTTCTTC. Its translation: CASSSIGQSVNEQFF.

V gene TRBV2 combines with J gene TRBJ1-4, with D unclear. Trimming pared 6 bases from V and 0 bases from J, leaving 11 bases between. The CDR3 is 15 residues long. Germline loops: CDR1 SNHLY, CDR2 FYNNEI. The CDR3 DNA sequence: TGTGCCAGCAGAGTCTCACAGACAACTAATGAAAAACTGTTTTTT. Residues: CASRVSQTTNEKLFF.

The genes are TRBV30 and TRBJ1-2; 7 nucleotides match TRBD1. With V trimmed by 4 bases and J by 3 bases, 8 bases remained unmatched. The CDR3 runs 14 residues. Germline assignment: CDR1 GTSNPN and CDR2 SVGIG (reference sequence). The CDR3 is CAWTTQGPHYGYTF. In nucleotides, the CDR3 is TGTGCCTGGACGACACAGGGGCCCCACTATGGCTACACCTTC.

The rearrangement links TRBV19 to TRBJ2-5, with D tentatively TRBD1 or TRBD2 (5 bases each). The CDR3 extends over 13 amino acids. The germline V gene has CDR1 LNHDA and CDR2 SQIVND (reference sequence). Trimming took off 4 bases at V and 7 bases at J, with 13 bases between the two ends. CDR3 loop: CASSTRGIGTQYF. CDR3 bases: TGTGCCAGTAGTACCCGGGGCATAGGGACCCAGTACTTC.

This chain links TRBV24-1 with TRBJ2-1, with unresolved D. The CDR3 extends over 13 amino acids. CDR1 is KGHDR and CDR2 is SFDVKD in the germline V gene. V lost 5 bases, J lost 4 bases, and 8 bases lay in between. The CDR3 bases are TGTGCCACCAGTGCACGGCCTTACAATGAGCAGTTCTTC. It yields the protein CATSARPYNEQFF.

V gene TRBV7-2 combines with J gene TRBJ2-7; 7 bases agree with TRBD1. The CDR3 spans 14 residues. Unmatched junction bases numbered 3, after V lost 1 base and J lost 3 bases. Germline CDR1 and CDR2: SGHTA and FQGNSA. As DNA, the CDR3 is TGTGCCAGCAGCTTAGAGGGGGCAGTCTACGAGCAGTACTTC. Protein sequence: CASSLEGAVYEQYF.

V gene TRBV3-1 (or the pseudogene TRBV3-2) combines with J gene TRBJ2-1; 8 bases are shared with TRBD1. The CDR3 loop spans 15 amino acids. The V gene end was trimmed by 0 bases and the J gene end by 5 bases; junction bases not matched to a gene: 3. CDR1 LGHDT and CDR2 YNNKEL come from the germline V gene (reference sequence). CDR3: CASSQDPGQDNEQFF. The CDR3, as DNA: TGTGCCAGCAGCCAAGACCCGGGACAGGACAATGAGCAGTTCTTC.

The V call is TRBV10-1, the J call TRBJ2-7; TRBD1 is a possible D gene (6 bases). The ends were cut back, 6 bases at V and 3 bases at J, with 12 bases in the middle. CDR1 is WNHNN, CDR2 SYGVQD, per germline (reference sequence). This CDR3 is 13 amino acids long. Here the CDR3 reads CASSPAGDYEQYF. The CDR3, as DNA: TGCGCCAGCAGCCCGGCAGGGGACTACGAGCAGTACTTC.

The chain links TRBV6-5 to TRBJ2-7, with 10 bases identical to TRBD2. Trimming took 6 bases from V and 4 from J; bases not matched to a gene: 9. There are 15 residues in the CDR3. CDR1 MNHEY and CDR2 SVGAGI come from the germline V gene. CDR3: CASSPRTSGEYEQYF. In DNA form, the CDR3 reads TGTGCCAGCAGCCCCCGGACTAGCGGAGAATACGAGCAGTACTTC.

The V call is TRBV19, the J call TRBJ2-1; D unresolved. Trimming removed 1 base from V and 1 base from J, with 14 bases in between. The CDR3 sequence is 17 residues long. Germline lookup yields CDR1 LNHDA and CDR2 SQIVND (reference sequence). Here the CDR3 reads CASSIAAQVFSYNEQFF. The CDR3 nucleotides are TGTGCCAGTAGTATAGCCGCCCAGGTGTTTTCCTACAATGAGCAGTTCTTC.

The CDR3 DNA follows: TGTGCCTGGAGTTTCTTTAGCGATGGCTACACCTTC. Protein sequence: CAWSFFSDGYTF. The chain employs TRBV30 and TRBJ1-2; D is unclear. Germline-derived CDR1 and CDR2 are GTSNPN and SVGIG (reference sequence). The CDR3 length is 12 residues. Trimming stripped 2 bases from V and 6 bases from J, with 10 bases between. Full variable domain (rest looked up from reference TRBV30 and TRBJ1-2): SQTIHQWPATLVQPVGSPLSLECTVEGTSNPNLYWYRQAAGRGLQLLFYSVGIGQISSEVPQNLSASRPQDRQFILSSKKLLLSDSGFYLCAWSFFSDGYTFGSGTRLTVV.